This TCR beta chain appears in the sequencing data of a study of blood T cell repertoires in COVID-19. Turning to the study itself: Acute and convalescent COVID-19 samples came from the United States, Italy and Spain. Sources were T cells, B-cell-depleted T cells, or PBMCs; the material itself was cDNA or gDNA.

The authors' processing: By means of reference gene primer amplification, nucleated cell counts were estimated. TCRdb's table, derived via immunoSEQ multiplex PCR, lists solely in-frame clones and lacks some. The D gene and trimming were derived from the DNA, and the V and J assignments and clone size from that table. The sample has a few hundred thousand clones, approximately 90% seen once; the top ten hold under 2.5%. Germline-derived CDR1 and CDR2 are SGHDT and YYEEEE. The CDR3 spans 13 residues. The J segment lost 9 bases and the V segment lost 4 bases, leaving 7 bases of the junction unmatched. The sample holds a few counts of this clone.

The sample taken for sequencing was PBMCs or T cells enriched from blood (not recorded which). The V gene is TRBV5-6, the J gene TRBJ2-7, with 10 bases aligning to TRBD1. This receptor was taken from a woman in her thirties or forties with acute COVID-19. Here the CDR3 reads CASSKGTGDSQYF. CDR3 sequence (DNA): TGTGCCAGCAGCAAGGGGACAGGGGATTCGCAGTACTTC.